This T cell receptor (beta chain) was obtained from a study of blood T cell repertoires in COVID-19. Germline V lookup: CDR1 SGHAT, CDR2 FQNNGV. The CDR3 covers 15 residues. V lost 5 bases and J lost 4; bases outside the gene matches: 7. Authors' methods: Nucleated cell counts were estimated from reference gene primer amplification. Assay: immunoSEQ multiplex PCR; the TCRdb copy retains only in-frame clones and omits some. From that table come the V and J calls and clone size; the DNA was used to work out D and trimming. Of some 150,000 clones in the sample, roughly nine tenths were seen once. Sequencing input: peripheral blood. The chain has TRBV11-2 and TRBJ2-3; 9 bases line up with TRBD1. The sequence came from a woman aged 55-69 years with COVID-19, enrolled during active disease. The CDR3 protein is CASSPPGQGADTQYF. The CDR3 DNA follows: TGTGCCAGCAGCCCCCCGGGACAGGGTGCAGATACGCAGTATTTT. The full variable domain, with the rest looked up from reference TRBV11-2 and TRBJ2-3, is EAGVAQSPRYKIIEKRQSVAFWCNPISGHATLYWYQQILGQGPKLLIQFQNNGVVDDSQLPKDRFSAERLKGVDSTLKIQPAKLEDSAVYLCASSPPGQGADTQYFGPGTRLTVL.